These T cell receptor beta chains were read from a single sample in a study of OX40 agonist ivuxolimab in advanced cancers. Method: immunoSEQ multiplex PCR; TCRdb's copy keeps in-frame clones and lacks some. This table has more than 70,000 clones, 90% to 95% appearing once. This material consisted of CD4+ or CD8+ T cells sorted from blood, taken in a trial of the OX40 agonist ivuxolimab. The receptors here all came from an adult with an advanced solid tumor such as melanoma, head and neck, liver or kidney cancer. CDR3s include the opening cysteine and the closing phenylalanine or tryptophan. The D gene is left open where the match is weak. For some rows the clone size is stated as once, few or many, or as a class when expanded; others skip it.

clone_size,v_call,j_call,d_call,cdr3_aa,cdr3_nt
NA,TRBV19,TRBJ2-7,NA,CASSIDTHRTYEQYF,TGTGCCAGTAGTATAGATACTCACAGGACCTACGAGCAGTACTTC
NA,TRBV4-1,TRBJ1-5,NA,CASSQDPSTDQPQHF,TGCGCCAGCAGCCAAGATCCATCGACCGATCAGCCCCAGCATTTT
NA,TRBV15,TRBJ1-2,NA,CATSREGSDGYTF,TGTGCCACCAGCAGAGAAGGGAGCGATGGCTACACCTTC
NA,TRBV7-2,TRBJ2-1,NA,CASSLGSWGALDEQFF,TGTGCCAGCAGCCTAGGCAGCTGGGGGGCTTTGGATGAGCAGTTCTTC
NA,TRBV5-4,TRBJ1-1,NA,CASHYPAGEAFF,TGTGCCAGCCATTACCCGGCGGGTGAAGCTTTCTTT
NA,TRBV6-6,TRBJ2-3,NA,CASRTDTQYF,TGTGCCAGCAGAACAGATACGCAGTATTTT
NA,TRBV27,TRBJ2-1,NA,CASSLKTGHLTRQFF,TGTGCCAGCAGTCTAAAAACCGGCCACCTTACTCGGCAGTTCTTC
NA,TRBV7-2,TRBJ2-7,NA,CASNPYEGSSYEQYF,TGTGCCAGCAACCCATACGAGGGGTCCTCCTACGAGCAGTACTTC
NA,TRBV5-6,TRBJ2-1,NA,CASSLGPRSNNEQFF,TGTGCCAGCAGCTTGGGGCCCCGGAGCAATAATGAGCAGTTCTTC
NA,TRBV19,TRBJ2-7,NA,CASSILGSEQYF,TGTGCCAGTAGTATTTTGGGGAGCGAGCAGTACTTC
NA,TRBV6-5,TRBJ1-4,NA,CASSYSIGATNEKLFF,TGTGCCAGCAGTTACTCGATCGGTGCAACTAATGAAAAACTGTTTTTT
NA,TRBV19,TRBJ2-2,NA,CASIPSDLANTGELFF,TGTGCCAGTATCCCTTCGGATTTGGCGAACACCGGGGAGCTGTTTTTT
once,TRBV7-9,TRBJ2-3,TRBD2,CASSRAGASTDTQYF,TGTGCCAGCAGCCGAGCGGGGGCCAGCACAGATACGCAGTATTTT
NA,TRBV7-6,TRBJ1-4,NA,CASSPSDRTNEKLFF,TGTGCCAGCAGCCCCTCGGACAGAACCAATGAAAAACTGTTTTTT
NA,TRBV5-4,TRBJ1-2,NA,CASSLDGSGPYGYTF,TGTGCCAGCAGCTTGGACGGGAGTGGGCCCTATGGCTACACCTTC
NA,TRBV19,TRBJ2-3,TRBD2,CASSIGTSGKNTQYF,TGTGCCAGTAGTATTGGGACTAGCGGGAAGAATACGCAGTATTTT
few,TRBV29-1,TRBJ2-1,NA,CSVGPGEQFF,TGCAGCGTTGGCCCTGGGGAGCAGTTCTTC
NA,TRBV9,TRBJ2-1,NA,CASSEGDNEQFF,TGTGCCAGCAGCGAGGGCGACAATGAGCAGTTCTTC